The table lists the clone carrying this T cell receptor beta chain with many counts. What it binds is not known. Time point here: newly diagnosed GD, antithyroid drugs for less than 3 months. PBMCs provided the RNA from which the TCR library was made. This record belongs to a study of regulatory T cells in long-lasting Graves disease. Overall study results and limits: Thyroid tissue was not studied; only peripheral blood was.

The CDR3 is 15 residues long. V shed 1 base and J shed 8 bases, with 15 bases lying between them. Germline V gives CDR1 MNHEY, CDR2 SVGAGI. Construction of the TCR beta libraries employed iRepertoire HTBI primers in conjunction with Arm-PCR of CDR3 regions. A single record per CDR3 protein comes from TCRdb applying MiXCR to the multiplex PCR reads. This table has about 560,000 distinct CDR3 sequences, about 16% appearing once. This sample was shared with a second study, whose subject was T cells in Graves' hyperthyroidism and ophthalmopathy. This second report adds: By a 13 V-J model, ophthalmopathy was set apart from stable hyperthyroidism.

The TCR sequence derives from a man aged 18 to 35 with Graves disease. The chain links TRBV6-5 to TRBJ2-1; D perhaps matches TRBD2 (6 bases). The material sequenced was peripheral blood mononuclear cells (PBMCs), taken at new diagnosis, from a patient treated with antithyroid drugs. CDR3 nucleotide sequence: TGTGCCAGCAGTTACTACGGGAGTTCTATGCATGAGCAGTTCTTC. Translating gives CASSYYGSSMHEQFF.